What follows is one T cell receptor (beta chain) and its context. Its specificity is unknown. The data are from a study of post-analysis software for immune sequencing data. General study results and limits: For normalized Chao1 diversity, multiple sclerosis patients scored significantly lower than controls did.

Unique molecular identifiers featured in each of the TCR beta cDNA libraries. The T cell input of roughly 0.9 to 10 million gave about 470,000 cDNA molecules. From the PCR reads, TCRdb called clonotypes with MiXCR, one entry per CDR3 protein. The sample comprises about 540,000 distinct CDR3 sequences, approximately 34% of which are singletons, and around 6% rests with the top ten. The sample consisted of blood. This receptor was obtained from a girl younger than 18 with multiple sclerosis.

CDR3 sequence (DNA): TGCAGCGTTTCTTCAGGGGGTCGGGGTGGCTACACCTTC. This sequence encodes CSVSSGGRGGYTF. This chain joins TRBV29-1 and TRBJ1-2; 7 bases are shared with TRBD1. V shed 5 bases, J shed 7 bases, and the junction held 10 bases outside the gene matches. The CDR3 totals 13 residues. CDR1 and CDR2 (germline): SQVTM, ANQGSEA.